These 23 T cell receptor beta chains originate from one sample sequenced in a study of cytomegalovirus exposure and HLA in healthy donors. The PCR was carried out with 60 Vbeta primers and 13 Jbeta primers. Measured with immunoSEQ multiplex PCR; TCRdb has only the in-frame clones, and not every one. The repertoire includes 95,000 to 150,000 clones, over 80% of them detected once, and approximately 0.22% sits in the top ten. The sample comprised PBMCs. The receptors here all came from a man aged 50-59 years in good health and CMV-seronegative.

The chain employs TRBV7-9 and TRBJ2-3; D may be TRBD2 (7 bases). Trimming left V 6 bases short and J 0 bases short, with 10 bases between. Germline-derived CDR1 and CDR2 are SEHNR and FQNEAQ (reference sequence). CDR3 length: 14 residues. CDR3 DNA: TGTGCCAGCAGACAGGGAGGGAGCACAGATACGCAGTATTTT. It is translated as CASRQGGSTDTQYF.

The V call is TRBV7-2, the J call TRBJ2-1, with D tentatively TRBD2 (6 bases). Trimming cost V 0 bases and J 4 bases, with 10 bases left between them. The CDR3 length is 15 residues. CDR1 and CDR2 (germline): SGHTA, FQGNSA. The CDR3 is CASSLAGGLYNEQFF. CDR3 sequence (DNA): TGTGCCAGCAGCTTAGCGGGGGGACTTTACAATGAGCAGTTCTTC.

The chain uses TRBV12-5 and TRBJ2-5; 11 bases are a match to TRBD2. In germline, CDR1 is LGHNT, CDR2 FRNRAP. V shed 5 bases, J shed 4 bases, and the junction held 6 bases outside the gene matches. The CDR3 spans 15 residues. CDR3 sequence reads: CASGPNSGRGETQYF. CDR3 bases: TGTGCTAGTGGTCCCAATAGCGGGAGGGGAGAGACCCAGTACTTC.

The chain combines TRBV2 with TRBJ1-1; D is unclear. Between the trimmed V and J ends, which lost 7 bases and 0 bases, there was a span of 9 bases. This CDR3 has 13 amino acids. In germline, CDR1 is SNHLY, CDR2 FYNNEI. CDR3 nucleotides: TGTGCCAGCAATGTCAGAATGAACACTGAAGCTTTCTTT. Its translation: CASNVRMNTEAFF.

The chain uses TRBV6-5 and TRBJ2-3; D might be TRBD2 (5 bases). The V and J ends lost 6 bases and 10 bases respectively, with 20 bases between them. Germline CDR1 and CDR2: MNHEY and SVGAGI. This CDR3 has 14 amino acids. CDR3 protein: CASRSTSSPRAQYF. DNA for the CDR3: TGTGCCAGCAGATCTACTAGTTCTCCACGTGCGCAGTATTTT.

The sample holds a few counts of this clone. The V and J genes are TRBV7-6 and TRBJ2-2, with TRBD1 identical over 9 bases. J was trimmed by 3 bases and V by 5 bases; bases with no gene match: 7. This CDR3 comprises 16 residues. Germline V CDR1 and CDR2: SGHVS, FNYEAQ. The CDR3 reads CASSVRDRAYTGELFF. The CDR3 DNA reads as TGTGCCAGCAGCGTCCGGGACAGGGCTTACACCGGGGAGCTGTTTTTT.

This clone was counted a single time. In DNA, the CDR3 is TGTGCCAGCAGCCCGGGACAGGAAACCTCGAACACCGGGGAGCTGTTTTTT. Its translation is CASSPGQETSNTGELFF. The rearrangement uses TRBV9 and TRBJ2-2, with 8 positions matching TRBD1. This CDR3 region has 17 residues. CDR1 is SGDLS and CDR2 is YYNGEE in the germline V gene. Trimming removed 4 bases from V and 0 bases from J; junction bases left unmatched: 8.

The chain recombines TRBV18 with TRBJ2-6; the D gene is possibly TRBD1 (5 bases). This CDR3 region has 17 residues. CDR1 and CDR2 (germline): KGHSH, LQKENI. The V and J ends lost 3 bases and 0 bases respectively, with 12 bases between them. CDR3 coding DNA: TGTGCCAGCTCACCCAGGGTAGCCAGCTCTGGGGCCAACGTCCTGACTTTC. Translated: CASSPRVASSGANVLTF.

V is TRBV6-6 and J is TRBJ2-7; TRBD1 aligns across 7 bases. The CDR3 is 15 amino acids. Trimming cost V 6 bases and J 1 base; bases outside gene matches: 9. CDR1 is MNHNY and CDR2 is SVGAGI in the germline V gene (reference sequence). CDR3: CASSPRAGGSYEQYF. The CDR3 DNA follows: TGTGCCAGCAGCCCGCGGGCAGGGGGATCCTACGAGCAGTACTTC.

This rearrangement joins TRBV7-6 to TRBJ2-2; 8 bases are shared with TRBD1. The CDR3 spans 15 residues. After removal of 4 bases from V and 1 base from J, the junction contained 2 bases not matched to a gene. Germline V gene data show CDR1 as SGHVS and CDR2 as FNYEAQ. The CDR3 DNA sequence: TGTGCCAGCAGCTCAGGGACAGGGAACACCGGGGAGCTGTTTTTT. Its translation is CASSSGTGNTGELFF.

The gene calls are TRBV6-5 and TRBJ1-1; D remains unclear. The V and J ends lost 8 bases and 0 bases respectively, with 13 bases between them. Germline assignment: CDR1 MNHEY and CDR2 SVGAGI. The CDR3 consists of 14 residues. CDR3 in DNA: TGTGCCAGCGGCAGCCAAGACATGAACACTGAAGCTTTCTTT. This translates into CASGSQDMNTEAFF.

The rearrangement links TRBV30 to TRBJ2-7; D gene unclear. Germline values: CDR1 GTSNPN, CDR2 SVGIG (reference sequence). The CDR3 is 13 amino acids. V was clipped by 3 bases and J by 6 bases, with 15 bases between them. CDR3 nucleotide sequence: TGTGCCTGGAGCAAGACACCTCAAGGCGAGCAGTACTTC. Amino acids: CAWSKTPQGEQYF.

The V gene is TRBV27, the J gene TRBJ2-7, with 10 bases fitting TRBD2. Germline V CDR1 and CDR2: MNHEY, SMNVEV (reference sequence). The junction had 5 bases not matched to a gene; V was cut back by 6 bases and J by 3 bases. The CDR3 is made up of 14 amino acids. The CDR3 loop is CASSSLAGVYEQYF. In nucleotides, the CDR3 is TGTGCCAGCAGCTCGCTAGCGGGAGTCTACGAGCAGTACTTC.

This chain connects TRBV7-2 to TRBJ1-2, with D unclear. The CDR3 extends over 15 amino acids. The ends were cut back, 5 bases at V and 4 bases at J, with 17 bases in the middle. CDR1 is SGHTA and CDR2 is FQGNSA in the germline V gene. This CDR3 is CASSLSGSSFYGYTF. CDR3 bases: TGTGCCAGCAGCCTCTCGGGAAGCAGTTTCTATGGCTACACCTTC.

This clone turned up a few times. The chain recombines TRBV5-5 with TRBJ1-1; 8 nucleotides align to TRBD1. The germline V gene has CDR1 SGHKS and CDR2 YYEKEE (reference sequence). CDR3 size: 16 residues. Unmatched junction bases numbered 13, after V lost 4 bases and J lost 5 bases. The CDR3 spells CASSIRGGQGGTEAFF. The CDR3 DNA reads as TGTGCCAGCAGCATAAGGGGCGGACAGGGTGGAACTGAAGCTTTCTTT.

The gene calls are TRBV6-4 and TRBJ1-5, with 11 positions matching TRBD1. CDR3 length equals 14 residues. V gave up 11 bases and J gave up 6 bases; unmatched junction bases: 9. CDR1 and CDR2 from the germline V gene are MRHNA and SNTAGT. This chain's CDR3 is CADTVGTGGQPQHF. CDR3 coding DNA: TGTGCCGACACTGTGGGGACAGGGGGTCAGCCCCAGCATTTT.

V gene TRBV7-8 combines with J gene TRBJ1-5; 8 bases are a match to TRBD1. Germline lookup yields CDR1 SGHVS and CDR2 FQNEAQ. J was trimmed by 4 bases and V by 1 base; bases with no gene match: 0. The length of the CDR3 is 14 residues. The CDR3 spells CASSLGQGNQPQHF. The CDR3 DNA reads TGTGCCAGCAGCTTAGGACAGGGGAATCAGCCCCAGCATTTT.

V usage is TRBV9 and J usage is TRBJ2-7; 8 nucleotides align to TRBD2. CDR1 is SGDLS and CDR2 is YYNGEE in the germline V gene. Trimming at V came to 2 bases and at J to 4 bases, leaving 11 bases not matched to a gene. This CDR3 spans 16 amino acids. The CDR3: CASSVGFGGGGYEQYF. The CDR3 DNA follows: TGTGCCAGCAGCGTCGGATTCGGAGGCGGGGGGTACGAGCAGTACTTC.

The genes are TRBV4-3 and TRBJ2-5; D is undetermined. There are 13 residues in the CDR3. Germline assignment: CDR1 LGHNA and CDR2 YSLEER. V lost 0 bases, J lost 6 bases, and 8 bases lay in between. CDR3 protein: CASSQDSLQTQYF. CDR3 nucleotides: TGCGCCAGCAGCCAAGATAGTCTTCAGACCCAGTACTTC.

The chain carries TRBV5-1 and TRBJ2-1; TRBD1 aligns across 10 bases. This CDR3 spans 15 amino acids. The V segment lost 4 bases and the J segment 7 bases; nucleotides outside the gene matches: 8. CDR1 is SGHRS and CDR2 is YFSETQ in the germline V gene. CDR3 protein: CASSPSGQGINEQFF. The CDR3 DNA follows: TGCGCCAGCAGCCCGTCGGGACAGGGGATTAATGAGCAGTTCTTC. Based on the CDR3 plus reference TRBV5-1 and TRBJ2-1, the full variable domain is KAGVTQTPRYLIKTRGQQVTLSCSPISGHRSVSWYQQTPGQGLQFLFEYFSETQRNKGNFPGRFSGRQFSNSRSEMNVSTLELGDSALYLCASSPSGQGINEQFFGPGTRLTVL.

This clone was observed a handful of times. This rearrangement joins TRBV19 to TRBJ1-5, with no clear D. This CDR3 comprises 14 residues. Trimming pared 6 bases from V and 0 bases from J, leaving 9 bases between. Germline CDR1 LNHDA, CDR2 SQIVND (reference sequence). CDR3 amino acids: CASSPAYSNQPQHF. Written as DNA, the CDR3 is TGTGCCAGTAGCCCCGCCTATAGCAATCAGCCCCAGCATTTT.

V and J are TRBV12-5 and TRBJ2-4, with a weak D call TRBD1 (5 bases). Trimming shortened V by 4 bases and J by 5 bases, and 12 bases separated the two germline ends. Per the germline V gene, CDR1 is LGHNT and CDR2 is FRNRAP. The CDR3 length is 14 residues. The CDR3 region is CASGSLGVQNIQYF. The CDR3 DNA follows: TGTGCTAGTGGTTCTTTAGGGGTGCAAAACATTCAGTACTTC.

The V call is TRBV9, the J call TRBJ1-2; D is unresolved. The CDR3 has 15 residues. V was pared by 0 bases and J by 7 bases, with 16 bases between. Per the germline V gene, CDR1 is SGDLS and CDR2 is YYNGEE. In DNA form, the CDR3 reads TGTGCCAGCAGCGTAGAGGTACTGGGCGAGGGTGGCTACACCTTC. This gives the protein CASSVEVLGEGGYTF.